Below are 21 T cell receptor beta chains sequenced from a single sample in a study of metastatic and nonmetastatic thyroid tumors. From the PCR reads, TCRdb re-called clones with MiXCR. In the table there are 30,000 to 35,000 clones, about 29% of which are singletons. Prior to thyroid surgery, none of the patients had received any treatment. The sample taken for sequencing was blood. The receptors come from a female donor with papillary thyroid cancer or a benign thyroid nodule (not recorded which). Some clones in this sample may be carry-over from other donors' samples.

A single count supports this clone. Since a much larger clone is just one base distant, this may be a read error. The genes are TRBV5-1 and TRBJ1-2; D not resolved. Trimming removed 4 bases from V and 7 bases from J, with 17 bases in between. The length of the CDR3 is 14 residues. Per germline, CDR1 SGHRS and CDR2 YFSETQ. CDR3 loop: CASSLAGCTRGYTF. In DNA, the CDR3 is TGCGCCAGCAGCCTGGCCGGGTGCACGCGTGGCTACACCTTC.

CDR3 DNA: TGCAGTGCTAGACCATTAGCGGGGTACAATGAGCAGTTCTTC. It is translated as CSARPLAGYNEQFF. The chain is built from TRBV20-1 and TRBJ2-1; 8 nucleotides match TRBD2. The CDR3 is 14 residues long. V lost 2 bases, J lost 4 bases, and 4 bases stayed unmatched. CDR1 is DFQATT and CDR2 is SNEGSKA in the germline V gene (reference sequence).

This clone was seen a single time. The chain recombines TRBV20-1 with TRBJ2-7; 9 positions agree with TRBD1. This CDR3 has 15 amino acids. Germline V gene data show CDR1 as DFQATT and CDR2 as SNEGSKA (reference sequence). The V and J ends lost 6 bases and 0 bases, in that order; junction bases with no gene match: 9. In DNA form, the CDR3 reads TGCAGTGCCCTAGCCCCGGGACAGGGCTCCTACGAGCAGTACTTC. This sequence encodes CSALAPGQGSYEQYF.

This clone was observed at least ten times. The chain recombines TRBV7-2 with TRBJ2-7; 9 bases line up with TRBD1. This CDR3 is 14 amino acids long. Losses at the gene ends were 1 base for V and 5 bases for J; bases not matched to a gene: 3. Germline values: CDR1 SGHTA, CDR2 FQGNSA. CDR3 in DNA: TGTGCCAGCAGCTTAGACAGGGGGCCCGACGAGCAGTACTTC. As protein: CASSLDRGPDEQYF. The variable domain in full, completed from reference TRBV7-2 and TRBJ2-7, reads GAGVSQSPSNKVTEKGKDVELRCDPISGHTALYWYRQSLGQGLEFLIYFQGNSAPDKSGLPSDRFSAERTGGSVSTLTIQRTQQEDSAVYLCASSLDRGPDEQYFGPGTRLTVT.

The chain uses TRBV12-3 or TRBV12-4 and TRBJ2-1, with no clear D. This CDR3 has 14 residues. The CDR3: CESIPVGPYNEQFF. CDR3 nucleotides: TGTGAGAGCATTCCAGTGGGCCCCTACAATGAGCAGTTCTTC.

There are a few counts of this clone. The rearrangement uses TRBV6-2 or TRBV6-3 and TRBJ1-5, with D unclear. Trimming stripped 6 bases from V and 4 bases from J, with 22 bases between. Germline CDR1 reads MNHEY; CDR2 reads SVGEGT. The CDR3 spans 17 residues. The CDR3 spells CASRTLVGPQTNQPQHF. The CDR3 DNA sequence: TGTGCCAGCAGAACTTTGGTGGGTCCGCAGACGAATCAGCCCCAGCATTTT.

This CDR3 is CASPRSISGNTGELFF. The CDR3 nucleotides are TGTGCCAGTCCTCGATCCATTAGCGGAAATACCGGGGAGCTGTTTTTT. J is TRBJ2-2 and V is TRBV11-2, with D possibly being TRBD2 (6 bases). The CDR3 has 16 residues. The V end was cut by 9 bases, the J end by 5 bases, with 22 bases between. Germline loops: CDR1 SGHAT, CDR2 FQNNGV. Filled out from reference TRBV11-2 and TRBJ2-2, the complete variable domain reads EAGVAQSPRYKIIEKRQSVAFWCNPISGHATLYWYQQILGQGPKLLIQFQNNGVVDDSQLPKDRFSAERLKGVDSTLKIQPAKLEDSAVYLCASPRSISGNTGELFFGEGSRLTVL.

The chain carries TRBV28 and TRBJ2-5; TRBD2 agrees at 8 bases. The CDR3 has 14 residues. Germline loops: CDR1 MDHEN, CDR2 SYDVKM. The trim removed 3 bases at V and 4 bases at J, leaving 4 bases unmatched. CDR3 nucleotides: TGTGCCAGCAGTTTTAGCGGGACGGGAGAGACCCAGTACTTC. Encoded protein: CASSFSGTGETQYF.

This clone showed up many times. At one of its ends the junction is not consistent with the germline gene, which may arise from a read error. The rearrangement links TRBV20-1 to TRBJ2-7; D may be TRBD2 (6 bases). The germline V gene encodes CDR1 DFQATT and CDR2 SNEGSKA (reference sequence). The CDR3 runs 13 residues. Here the CDR3 reads CGASRTIDYEQYF. In nucleotides, the CDR3 is TGCGGTGCTTCCCGGACTATAGACTACGAGCAGTACTTC.

This clone was found many times. The V gene is TRBV6-4, the J gene TRBJ2-3; 11 bases agree with TRBD1. The germline V gene encodes CDR1 MRHNA and CDR2 SNTAGT. This CDR3 has 14 residues. J was trimmed by 4 bases and V by 4 bases; bases with no gene match: 1. The CDR3 spells CASSGGQGADTQYF. The CDR3 DNA is TGTGCCAGCAGTGGGGGACAGGGGGCAGATACGCAGTATTTT.

This chain links TRBV15 with TRBJ2-3; no clear D gene. V shed 0 bases and J shed 12 bases, with 13 bases lying between them. The CDR3 runs 13 residues. Germline assignment: CDR1 LNHNV and CDR2 YYDKDF (reference sequence). The DNA for the CDR3 is TGTGCCACCAGCAGAGATCTGTCGGGTACCCAGTATTTT. This codes for CATSRDLSGTQYF.

V usage is TRBV6-1 and J usage is TRBJ2-5, with TRBD1 identical over 8 bases. Germline lookup yields CDR1 MNHNS and CDR2 SASEGT. This CDR3 is built from 14 residues. V was pared by 2 bases and J by 13 bases, with 12 bases of the junction left unmatched. CDR3 nucleotide sequence: TGTGCCAGCAGTGAACAGGGGGCACAGGAGACCAGGTACTTC. Its protein product is CASSEQGAQETRYF.

This clone was picked up many times. The junction departs from the called germline gene at one end, perhaps through a read error. This rearrangement joins TRBV5-4 to TRBJ1-1; maybe TRBD1 (6 bases). CDR1 SGHNT and CDR2 YYREEE come from the germline V gene (reference sequence). The CDR3 loop spans 15 amino acids. CDR3 loop: CASSFPDPQGTEAFF. The CDR3 DNA follows: TGCGCCAGCAGCTTCCCGGATCCTCAGGGGACTGAAGCTTTCTTT.

In its sample, this clone was seen many times. At the DNA level, this CDR3 is encoded by other sequences in the same sample as well. The CDR3 loop is CASSTGGVNEKLFF. The CDR3 nucleotides read TGCGCCAGCAGCACCGGGGGGGTTAATGAAAAACTGTTTTTT. The V and J genes are TRBV4-1 and TRBJ1-4; the D gene is possibly TRBD1 (5 bases). Germline CDR1 and CDR2: MGHRA and YSYEKL. The CDR3 loop spans 14 amino acids. V was cut by 5 bases and J by 4 bases, with 11 bases left in between.

This clone was observed at least ten times. The rearrangement uses TRBV7-9 and TRBJ2-3; TRBD1 agrees at 7 bases. V shed 5 bases and J 3 bases; nucleotides not matched to a gene: 5. CDR3 length equals 14 residues. Germline assignment: CDR1 SEHNR and CDR2 FQNEAQ (reference sequence). The DNA of the CDR3 is TGTGCCAGCAGCCAGACAGGGCCGACAGATACGCAGTATTTT. Translation gives CASSQTGPTDTQYF.

This clone was seen many times. V gene TRBV2 combines with J gene TRBJ2-3, with 8 bases fitting TRBD2. Trimming cost V 7 bases and J 1 base; bases outside gene matches: 4. The germline CDR1 and CDR2 sequences are SNHLY and FYNNEI. The CDR3 has 14 amino acids. The CDR3 reads CASNSGGGTDTQYF. The CDR3 DNA reads TGTGCCAGCAACAGCGGGGGCGGCACAGATACGCAGTATTTT.

This clone was recorded at least ten times. CDR3 coding DNA: TGTGCCAGCAGTACGGACAGTGGGGAGACCCAGTACTTC. Translating it yields CASSTDSGETQYF. V usage is TRBV28 and J usage is TRBJ2-5, with D tentatively TRBD1 (6 bases). CDR1 and CDR2 (germline): MDHEN, SYDVKM. This CDR3 has 13 amino acids. The V gene lost 5 bases and the J gene lost 5 bases, with 12 bases spanning the gap.

This clone appeared a few times. This may come from a read error, since a much larger clone is one base off. V gene TRBV24-1 combines with J gene TRBJ1-1; D gene ambiguous. Germline V gives CDR1 KGHDR, CDR2 SFDVKD. The V end lost 5 bases, the J end lost 6 bases, and 6 bases lay between the germline ends. CDR3 length equals 11 residues. In DNA form, the CDR3 reads TGTGCCACCAGTGCGGGATCTGAAGCTTTCTTT. Its translation: CATSAGSEAFF.

Details on this clone: The junction departs from the called germline gene at one end, perhaps through a read error. The V call is TRBV6-2 or TRBV6-3, the J call TRBJ2-2; possible D gene TRBD2, 5 bases. The CDR3 is 13 residues long. Looked up from germline, CDR1 is MNHEY and CDR2 is SVGEGT. Here the CDR3 reads CASLRSDDGELLF. The CDR3 coding sequence is TGTGCCAGCCTCCGCAGTGATGACGGGGAGCTGCTTTTT.

This clone appeared many times. This chain links TRBV5-1 with TRBJ2-5; perhaps TRBD1 as D (6 bases). Germline CDR1 is SGHRS and CDR2 is YFSETQ. The CDR3 runs to 14 residues. V was cut by 0 bases and J by 5 bases, with 11 bases left in between. The CDR3 is CASSLAGAQETQYF. CDR3 DNA: TGCGCCAGCAGCTTGGCAGGGGCACAGGAGACCCAGTACTTC.

This clone was counted a single time. This chain uses TRBV20-1 with TRBJ2-1, with TRBD1 matching 7 bases. Germline lookup yields CDR1 DFQATT and CDR2 SNEGSKA (reference sequence). J was trimmed by 3 bases and V by 2 bases; bases with no gene match: 7. CDR3 length: 15 amino acids. CDR3 amino acids: CSARSGTGDYNEQFF. Written as DNA, the CDR3 is TGCAGTGCTAGATCCGGTACAGGGGACTACAATGAGCAGTTCTTC.